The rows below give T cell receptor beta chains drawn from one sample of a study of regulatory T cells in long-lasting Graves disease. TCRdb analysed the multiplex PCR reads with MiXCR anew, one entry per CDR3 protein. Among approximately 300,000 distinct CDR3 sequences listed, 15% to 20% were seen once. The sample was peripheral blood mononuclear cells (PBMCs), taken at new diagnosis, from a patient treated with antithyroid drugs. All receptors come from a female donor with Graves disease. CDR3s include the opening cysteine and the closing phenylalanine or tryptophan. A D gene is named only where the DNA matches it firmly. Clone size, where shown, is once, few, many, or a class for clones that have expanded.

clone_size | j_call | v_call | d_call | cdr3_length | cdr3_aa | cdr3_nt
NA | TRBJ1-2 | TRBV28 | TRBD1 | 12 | CASTGQGLGYTF | TGTGCCAGCACTGGACAGGGGTTAGGCTACACCTTC
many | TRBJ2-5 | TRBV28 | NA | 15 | CASSLEGTYQETQYF | TGTGCCAGCAGTTTAGAGGGAACGTACCAAGAGACCCAGTACTTC
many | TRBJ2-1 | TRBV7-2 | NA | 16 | CASREKTGSSYNEQFF | TGTGCCAGCAGGGAAAAGACCGGTAGCTCCTACAATGAGCAGTTCTTC
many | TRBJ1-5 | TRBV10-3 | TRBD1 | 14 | CAISIKGAGQPQHF | TGTGCCATCAGTATTAAGGGGGCCGGTCAGCCCCAGCATTTT
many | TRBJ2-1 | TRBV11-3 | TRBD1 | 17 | CASSFRGSGQGTSGQFF | TGTGCCAGCAGCTTTAGGGGCTCGGGACAGGGGACCTCGGGGCAGTTCTTC
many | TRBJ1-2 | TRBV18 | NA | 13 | CASSPPGAHGYTF | TGTGCCAGCTCACCTCCGGGGGCTCATGGCTACACCTTC
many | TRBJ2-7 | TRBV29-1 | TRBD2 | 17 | CSVEVVAGGPEFSEQYF | TGCAGCGTTGAAGTGGTAGCGGGAGGGCCTGAGTTCTCCGAGCAGTACTTC
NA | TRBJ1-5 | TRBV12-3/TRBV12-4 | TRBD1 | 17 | CASSLEFGQGVNQPQHF | TGTGCCAGCAGTTTAGAGTTCGGACAGGGGGTCAATCAGCCCCAGCATTTT
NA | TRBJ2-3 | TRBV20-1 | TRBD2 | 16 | CSASTLAGGPTDTQYF | TGCAGTGCTAGTACCCTAGCGGGAGGGCCCACAGATACGCAGTATTTT
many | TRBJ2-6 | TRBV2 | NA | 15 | CASSDEQAGANVLTF | TGTGCCAGCAGTGATGAGCAGGCTGGGGCCAACGTCCTGACTTTC
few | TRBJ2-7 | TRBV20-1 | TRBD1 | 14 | CSARTPGQLYEQYF | TGCAGTGCTAGAACGCCGGGACAGCTTTACGAGCAGTACTTC
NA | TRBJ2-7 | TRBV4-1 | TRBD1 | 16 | CASSQGQATGLWEQYF | TGCGCCAGCAGCCAGGGACAGGCCACGGGTTTATGGGAGCAGTACTTC
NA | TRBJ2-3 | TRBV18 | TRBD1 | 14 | CASSPNRGPDTQYF | TGTGCCAGCTCACCGAACAGGGGGCCAGATACGCAGTATTTT
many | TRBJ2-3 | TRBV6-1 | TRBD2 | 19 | CASSEIWSGLAGYTDTQYF | TGTGCCAGCAGTGAAATCTGGAGTGGGCTAGCGGGGTACACAGATACGCAGTATTTT
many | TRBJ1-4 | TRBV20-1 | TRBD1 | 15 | CSAIDRVLGNEKLFF | TGCAGTGCTATCGACAGGGTTTTGGGTAATGAAAAACTGTTTTTT
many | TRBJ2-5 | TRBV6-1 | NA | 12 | CASSEVTETQYF | TGTGCCAGCAGTGAAGTAACGGAGACCCAGTACTTC
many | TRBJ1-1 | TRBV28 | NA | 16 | CASSLADMIMNTEAFF | TGTGCCAGCAGTTTAGCCGACATGATCATGAACACTGAAGCTTTCTTT
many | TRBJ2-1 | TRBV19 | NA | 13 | CASSRAFYNEQFF | TGTGCCAGTAGTCGGGCCTTCTACAATGAGCAGTTCTTC
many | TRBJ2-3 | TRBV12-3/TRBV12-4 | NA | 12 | CASSKDTDTQYF | TGTGCCAGCAGTAAAGACACAGATACGCAGTATTTT
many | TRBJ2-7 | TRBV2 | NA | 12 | CAGSGAIYEQYF | TGTGCCGGTAGCGGTGCGATTTACGAGCAGTACTTC
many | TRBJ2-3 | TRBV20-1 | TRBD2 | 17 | CSASLLAGGPGTDTQYF | TGCAGTGCTAGCCTCCTAGCGGGAGGGCCAGGCACAGATACGCAGTATTTT
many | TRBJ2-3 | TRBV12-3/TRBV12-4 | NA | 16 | CASRGSRGWDTDTQYF | TGTGCCAGCAGGGGCAGTCGAGGGTGGGACACAGATACGCAGTATTTT